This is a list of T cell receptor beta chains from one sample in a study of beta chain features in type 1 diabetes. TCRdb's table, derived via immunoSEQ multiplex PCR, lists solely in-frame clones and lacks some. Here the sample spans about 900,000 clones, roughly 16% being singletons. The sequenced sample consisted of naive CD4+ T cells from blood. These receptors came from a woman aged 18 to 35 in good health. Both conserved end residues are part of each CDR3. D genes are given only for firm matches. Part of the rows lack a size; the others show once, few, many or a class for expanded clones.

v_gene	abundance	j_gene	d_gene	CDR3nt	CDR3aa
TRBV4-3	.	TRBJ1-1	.	TGCGCCAGCAGCCAAGAATGGGACATTGAAGCTTTCTTT	CASSQEWDIEAFF
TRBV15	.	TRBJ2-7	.	TGTGCCACCAGCAGAGGGGGTAGCGGCCCCTACGAGCAGTACTTC	CATSRGGSGPYEQYF
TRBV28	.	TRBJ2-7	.	TGTGCCAGCAGTTTAGGGGCAGGGAGTCACGAGCAGTACTTC	CASSLGAGSHEQYF
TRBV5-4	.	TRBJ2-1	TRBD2	TGTGCCAGCAGGATACTAGCGGGAGGGCCAGTTGAGCAGTTCTTC	CASRILAGGPVEQFF
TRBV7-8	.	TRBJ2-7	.	TGTGCCAGCAGCCCACGGCGCTCCTACGAGCAGTACTTC	CASSPRRSYEQYF
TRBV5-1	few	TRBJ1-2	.	TGCGCCAGCAGCCCCCTTGAGTGGTCTCGCTACACCTTC	CASSPLEWSRYTF
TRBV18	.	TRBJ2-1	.	TGTGCCAGCTCATTGAACAATGAGCAGTTCTTC	CASSLNNEQFF
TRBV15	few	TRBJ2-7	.	TGTGCCACCAGCAGGGACTCACACTACGAGCAGTACTTC	CATSRDSHYEQYF
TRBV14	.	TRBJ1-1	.	TGTGCCAGCAGCCAAGATTTCCGTTTTGAAGCTTTCTTT	CASSQDFRFEAFF
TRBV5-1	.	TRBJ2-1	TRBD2	TGCGCCAGCAGCTTGACTAGCGGGTCCTACAATGAGCAGTTCTTC	CASSLTSGSYNEQFF
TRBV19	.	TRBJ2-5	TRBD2	TGTGCCAGTAGTATGGCTAGCGGGAACGCGAATCGAGAGACCCAGTACTTC	CASSMASGNANRETQYF
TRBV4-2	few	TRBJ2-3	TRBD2	TGTGCCAGCAGCCAAGAAGGGACTATGAGGGCGCAGTATTTT	CASSQEGTMRAQYF
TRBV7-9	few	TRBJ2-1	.	TGTGCCAGCAGCTTACAAGAGAGGACCAATGAGCAGTTCTTC	CASSLQERTNEQFF
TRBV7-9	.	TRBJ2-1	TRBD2	TGTGCCAGCTCGTCTAGCGGCTACAATGAGCAGTTCTTC	CASSSSGYNEQFF
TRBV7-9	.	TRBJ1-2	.	TGTGCCAGCAGCCCCCAGGGTACAGCTAACTATGGCTACACCTTC	CASSPQGTANYGYTF
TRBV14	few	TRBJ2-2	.	TGTGCCAGCAGCCAAGATATTTGGGGGAGAAAGAACACCGGGGAGCTGTTTTTT	CASSQDIWGRKNTGELFF
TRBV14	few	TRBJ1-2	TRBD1	TGTGCCAGCAGTACGACAGGGCTGCGAAGCTACACCTTC	CASSTTGLRSYTF
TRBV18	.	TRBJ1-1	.	TGTGCCAGCTCACCGGGCAGGGCTTCGGGTGAAGCTTTCTTT	CASSPGRASGEAFF
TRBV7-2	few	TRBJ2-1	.	TGTGCCAGCAGCTTAGCCGTGGACTACAATGAGCAGTTCTTC	CASSLAVDYNEQFF
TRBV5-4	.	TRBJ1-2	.	TGTGCCAGCAGCTCGGGGCACTATGGCTACACCTTC	CASSSGHYGYTF
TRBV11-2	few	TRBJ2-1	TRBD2	TGTGCCAGCAGCAACCGACTAGCGGGAAACATATACAATGAGCAGTTCTTC	CASSNRLAGNIYNEQFF
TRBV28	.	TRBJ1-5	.	TGTGCCAGTATCGGTCCGGGATGGGATCAGCCCCAGCATTTT	CASIGPGWDQPQHF
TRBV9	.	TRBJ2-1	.	TGTGCCAGCAGCGTAATGGGAGTCTCCTACAATGAGCAGTTCTTC	CASSVMGVSYNEQFF
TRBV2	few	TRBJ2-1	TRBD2	TGTGCCAGCAGGTACTCGACTAGCGGGAGGAACAATGAGCAGTTCTTC	CASRYSTSGRNNEQFF
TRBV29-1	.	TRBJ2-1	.	TGCTCAGGGGCGTACAATGAGCAGTTCTTC	CSGAYNEQFF
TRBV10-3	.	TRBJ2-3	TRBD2	TGTGCCATCAGAAGACTAGCGGGAGGATCTAGCACAGATACGCAGTATTTT	CAIRRLAGGSSTDTQYF
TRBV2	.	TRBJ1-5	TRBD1	TGTGCCAGCAGAAACAGGGACAGCGATCAGCCCCAGCATTTT	CASRNRDSDQPQHF
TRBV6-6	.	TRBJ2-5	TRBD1	TGTGCCATCATGGGACAGGGTCAGGAGACCCAGTACTTC	CAIMGQGQETQYF
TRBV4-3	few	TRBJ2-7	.	TGCGCCAGCAGCCAAGGGACACAATACACCTACGAGCAGTACTTC	CASSQGTQYTYEQYF
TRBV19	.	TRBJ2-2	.	TGTGCCAGTAGTATAGTAGGTGGAACCGGGGAGCTGTTTTTT	CASSIVGGTGELFF
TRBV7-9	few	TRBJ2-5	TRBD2	TGTGCCAGCAGCCCGACTAGCCGGGCGGGGGAGCAGTACTTC	CASSPTSRAGEQYF
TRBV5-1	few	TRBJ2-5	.	TGCGCCAGCAGCCCGGGAGCCCCAGGAGAGACCCAGTACTTC	CASSPGAPGETQYF
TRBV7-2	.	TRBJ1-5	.	TGTGCCAGCAGCTTAGTCTGGGGCGCGGGAACGAATAATCAGCCCCAGCATTTT	CASSLVWGAGTNNQPQHF
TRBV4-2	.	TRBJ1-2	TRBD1	TGTGCCAGCAGCCGGGGACAGCCCACTAACTATGGCTACACCTTC	CASSRGQPTNYGYTF
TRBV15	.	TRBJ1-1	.	TGTGCCACCAGCCGGCGGACGGAAGGAGAAGCTTTCTTT	CATSRRTEGEAFF